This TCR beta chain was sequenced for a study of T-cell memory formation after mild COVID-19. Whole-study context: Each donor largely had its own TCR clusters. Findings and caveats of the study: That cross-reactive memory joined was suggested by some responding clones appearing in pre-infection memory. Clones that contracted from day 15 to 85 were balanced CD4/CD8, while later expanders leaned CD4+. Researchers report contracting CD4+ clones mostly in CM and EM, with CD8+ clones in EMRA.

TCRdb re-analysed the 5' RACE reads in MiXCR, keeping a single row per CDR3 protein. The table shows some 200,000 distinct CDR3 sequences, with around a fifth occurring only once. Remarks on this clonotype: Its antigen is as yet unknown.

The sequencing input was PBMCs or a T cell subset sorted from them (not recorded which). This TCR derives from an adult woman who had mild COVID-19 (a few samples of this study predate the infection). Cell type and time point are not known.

CDR3 bases: TGTGCCAGCAGCTCCGGGACAGGGCGCAATCAGCCCCAGCATTTT. Encoded protein: CASSSGTGRNQPQHF. The V call is TRBV7-3, the J call TRBJ1-5; 9 nucleotides agree with TRBD1. This CDR3 has 15 residues. The V gene's germline CDR1 is SGHTA and CDR2 FQGTGA. Trimming removed 4 bases from V and 2 bases from J; junction bases left unmatched: 3.